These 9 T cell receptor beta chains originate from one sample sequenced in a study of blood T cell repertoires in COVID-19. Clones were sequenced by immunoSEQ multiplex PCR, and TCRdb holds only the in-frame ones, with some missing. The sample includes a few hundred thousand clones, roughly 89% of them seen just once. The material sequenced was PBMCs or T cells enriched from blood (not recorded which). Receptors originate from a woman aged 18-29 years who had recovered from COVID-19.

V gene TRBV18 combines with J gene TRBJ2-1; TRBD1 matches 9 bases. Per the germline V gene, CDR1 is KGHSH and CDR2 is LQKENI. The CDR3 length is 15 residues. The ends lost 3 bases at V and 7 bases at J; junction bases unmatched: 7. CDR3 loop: CASSPTGGVTNEQFF. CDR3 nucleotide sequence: TGTGCCAGCTCACCGACAGGGGGAGTTACGAATGAGCAGTTCTTC.

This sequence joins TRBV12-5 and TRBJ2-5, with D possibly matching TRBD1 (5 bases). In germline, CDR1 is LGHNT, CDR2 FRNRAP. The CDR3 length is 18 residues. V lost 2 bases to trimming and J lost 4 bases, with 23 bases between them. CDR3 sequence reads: CASGLKRGPPIQGETQYF. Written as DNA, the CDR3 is TGTGCTAGTGGTTTGAAACGTGGGCCCCCCATTCAGGGAGAGACCCAGTACTTC.

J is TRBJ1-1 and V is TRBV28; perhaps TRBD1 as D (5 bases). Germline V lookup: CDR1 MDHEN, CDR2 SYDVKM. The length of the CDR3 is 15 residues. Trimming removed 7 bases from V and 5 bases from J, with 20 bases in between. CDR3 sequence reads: CASTDNGQGGTEAFF. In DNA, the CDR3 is TGTGCCAGCACCGACAATGGGCAGGGAGGGACTGAAGCTTTCTTT.

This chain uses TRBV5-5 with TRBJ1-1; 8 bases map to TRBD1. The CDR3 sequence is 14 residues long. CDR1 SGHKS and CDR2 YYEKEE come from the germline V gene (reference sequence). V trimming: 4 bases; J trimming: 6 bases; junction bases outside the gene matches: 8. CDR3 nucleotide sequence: TGTGCCAGCAGCGACGGGGGGACAGGTTCTGAAGCTTTCTTT. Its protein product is CASSDGGTGSEAFF. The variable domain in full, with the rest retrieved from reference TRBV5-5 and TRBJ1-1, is DAGVTQSPTHLIKTRGQQVTLRCSPISGHKSVSWYQQVLGQGPQFIFQYYEKEERGRGNFPDRFSARQFPNYSSELNVNALLLGDSALYLCASSDGGTGSEAFFGQGTRLTVV.

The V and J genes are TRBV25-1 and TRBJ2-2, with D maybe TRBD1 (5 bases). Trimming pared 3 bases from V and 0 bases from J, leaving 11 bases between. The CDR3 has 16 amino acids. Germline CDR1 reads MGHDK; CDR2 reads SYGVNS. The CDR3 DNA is TGTGCCAGCAGTGATTGGCCAGGGACGAACACCGGGGAGCTGTTTTTT. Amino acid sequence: CASSDWPGTNTGELFF.

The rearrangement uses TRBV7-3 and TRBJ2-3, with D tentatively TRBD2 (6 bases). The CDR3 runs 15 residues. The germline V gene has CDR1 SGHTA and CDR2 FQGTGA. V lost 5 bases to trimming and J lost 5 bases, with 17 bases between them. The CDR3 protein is CASSRGTRGGDTQYF. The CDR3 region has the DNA TGTGCCAGCAGCCGCGGGACTCGCGGCGGAGATACGCAGTATTTT.

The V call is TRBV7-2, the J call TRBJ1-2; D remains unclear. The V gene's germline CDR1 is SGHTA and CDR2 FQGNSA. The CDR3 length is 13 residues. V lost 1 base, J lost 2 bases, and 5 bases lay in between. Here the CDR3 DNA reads TGTGCCAGCAGCTTAGGCCAGAACTATGGCTACACCTTC. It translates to CASSLGQNYGYTF.

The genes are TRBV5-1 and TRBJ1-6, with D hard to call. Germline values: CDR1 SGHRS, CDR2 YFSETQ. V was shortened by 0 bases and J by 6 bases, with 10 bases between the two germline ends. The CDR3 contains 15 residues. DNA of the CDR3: TGCGCCAGCAGCTTGGAGTCCGGTTTTAATTCACCCCTCCACTTT. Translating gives CASSLESGFNSPLHF. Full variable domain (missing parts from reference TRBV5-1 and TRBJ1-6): KAGVTQTPRYLIKTRGQQVTLSCSPISGHRSVSWYQQTPGQGLQFLFEYFSETQRNKGNFPGRFSGRQFSNSRSEMNVSTLELGDSALYLCASSLESGFNSPLHFGNGTRLTVT.

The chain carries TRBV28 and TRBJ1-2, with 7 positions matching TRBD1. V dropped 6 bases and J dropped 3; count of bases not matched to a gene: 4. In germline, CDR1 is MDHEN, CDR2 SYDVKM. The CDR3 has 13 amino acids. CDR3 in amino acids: CASRTGFYYGYTF. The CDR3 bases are TGTGCCAGCAGGACAGGGTTTTACTATGGCTACACCTTC.